In this sample, the clone carrying this TCR beta chain turned up a few times. Its antigen is as yet unknown. All donors were healthy Caucasians. With template switching, a universal primer site was added, and the cDNA carried unique molecular identifiers. TCRdb re-called the 5' RACE reads through MiXCR, storing one row per CDR3 protein. The repertoire has 690,000 or so distinct CDR3 sequences, more than 6.5% of them found once; the top ten carry 0.75% to 1%. Germline V gene data show CDR1 as DFQATT and CDR2 as SNEGSKA (reference sequence). CDR3 size: 14 residues. V lost 1 base and J 4 bases, leaving 14 bases between the germline ends. The data stem from a study of identical twins. Broader study findings: Analyses of zero insertions could, in part, be confounded by invariant MAIT and iNKT cells. Out-of-frame alpha sequences common to twins exhibited a surplus of low generation probability.

This same sample was also taken into another study, of yellow fever vaccine responses in identical twins.

The receptor's source is a woman in her late teens or twenties in good health. The chain joins TRBV20-1 to TRBJ2-7, with D possibly being TRBD2 (6 bases). Sequenced material: PBMCs. The CDR3 nucleotides are TGCAGTGCTAGAGGCTTGACTAGGCATTACGAGCAGTACTTC. This gives the protein CSARGLTRHYEQYF.